This T cell receptor beta chain was identified in a study of cytomegalovirus exposure and HLA in healthy donors. Across the study: A data release that came early held approximately 85 million unique TCRs from HLA-typed donors.

Germline CDR1 MNHEY, CDR2 SVGAGI. V was shortened by 8 bases and J by 7 bases, with 17 bases between the two germline ends. CDR3 length: 13 amino acids. The PCR ran on 60 Vbeta and 13 Jbeta primers. TCRdb's copy holds only in-frame clones and misses some; the assay was immunoSEQ multiplex PCR. The sample holds some 130,000 clones, around 75% seen once. Concerning this clone itself: Its antigen is currently unknown.

Study findings and constraints: In a later analysis, compared with equally common non-associated chains, HLA-associated beta chains were more expanded.

This clonotype was obtained from a man aged 40-55 years in good health and CMV-seronegative. The sequencing input was PBMCs. The chain couples TRBV6-5 to TRBJ1-2, with D maybe TRBD1 (5 bases). CDR3 sequence reads: CASHAGPQGGYTF. The CDR3 DNA sequence: TGTGCCAGCCACGCGGGACCCCAAGGTGGCTACACCTTC.